Included here is one TCR beta chain sequence, with context. The data were obtained in a study of cytomegalovirus exposure and HLA in healthy donors. Germline V gives CDR1 SQVTM, CDR2 ANQGSEA. CDR3 size: 14 residues. The ends were cut back, 7 bases at V and 1 base at J, with 16 bases in the middle. This PCR relied on a set of 60 Vbeta primers and 13 Jbeta primers. Only in-frame clones appear in the TCRdb table, and some are missing; sequencing was by immunoSEQ multiplex PCR. Of 84,000 or so clones in the sample, 60% to 85% are singletons; the top ten hold about 2%. The chain joins TRBV29-1 to TRBJ2-5; D possibly corresponds to TRBD2 (5 bases). The specimen was PBMCs. This receptor was identified in a boy younger than 18 in good health and CMV-seronegative. CDR3 loop: CSDRRGGVQETQYF. The DNA for the CDR3 is TGCAGCGACCGACGGGGTGGGGTCCAAGAGACCCAGTACTTC.